This T cell receptor (beta chain) emerged from a study of blood T cell repertoires in COVID-19. The wider study: Researchers got acute and convalescent COVID-19 samples from the United States, Italy and Spain. Sample material is recorded as cDNA or gDNA derived from T cells, B-cell-depleted T cells, or PBMCs.

This CDR3 has 15 residues. The germline CDR1 and CDR2 sequences are MNHEY and SVGEGT. With 5 bases clipped from V and 5 bases from J, the junction kept 6 bases outside the gene matches. The protocol was immunoSEQ multiplex PCR, while the TCRdb copy is restricted to in-frame clones and leaves out a portion. The sample lists tens of thousands of clones; about 88% were seen once. This clonotype was obtained from a man in his fifties or sixties with acute or convalescent COVID-19. Material: peripheral blood. The V call is TRBV6-2 or TRBV6-3, the J call TRBJ2-2, with 9 bases aligning to TRBD1. In DNA form, the CDR3 reads TGTGCCAGCAGTCCGACAGGGGGGAGGACCGGGGAGCTGTTTTTT. This sequence encodes CASSPTGGRTGELFF.